The 21 T cell receptor beta chains below come from one sample, sequenced in a study of Ad26.COV2.S vaccination and SARS-CoV-2 variants. Sample treatment: approximately 18 received Ad26.COV2.S at low or high dose, single or two shots; about five received placebo; per-sample allocation not given. The study sampled participants on day 63 after the first vaccine or placebo injection. Sequencing was performed with immunoSEQ multiplex PCR; in TCRdb, only in-frame clones are kept and a portion is missing. The table lists 350,000 to 450,000 clones, 70% to 90% of them singletons. The sequencing used peripheral blood, collected in a trial of Ad26.COV2.S vaccine versus placebo. Every receptor here comes from a person aged 18-60 years who received the Ad26.COV2.S COVID-19 vaccine or a placebo.

Comment on this clone: Other nucleotide sequences from this sample produce the same CDR3. The genes are TRBV2 and TRBJ1-6, with no clear D. This CDR3 has 14 residues. CDR1 SNHLY and CDR2 FYNNEI come from the germline V gene. V shed 4 bases and J shed 0 bases, with 4 bases lying between them. CDR3 in DNA: TGTGCCAGCAGTGGGGGCTCCTATAATTCACCCCTCCACTTT. Translation: CASSGGSYNSPLHF. Full variable domain (remainder filled in from reference TRBV2 and TRBJ1-6): EPEVTQTPSHQVTQMGQEVILRCVPISNHLYFYWYRQILGQKVEFLVSFYNNEISEKSEIFDDQFSVERPDGSNFTLKIRSTKLEDSAMYFCASSGGSYNSPLHFGNGTRLTVT.

Points on this clone: One junction end disagrees with the germline gene, perhaps due to a read error. The chain carries TRBV7-2 and TRBJ2-7; 7 bases align to TRBD1. This CDR3 contains 13 residues. Germline V gives CDR1 SGHTA, CDR2 FQGNSA. CDR3 sequence reads: CASSLGQETRRSF. DNA for the CDR3: TGTGCCAGCAGCCTAGGACAGGAGACTCGGCGCTCCTTC.

The chain carries TRBV7-2 and TRBJ2-1; tentative D call: TRBD1 (6 bases). CDR3 size: 15 residues. Trimming removed 5 bases from V and 4 bases from J, with 15 bases in between. From germline, CDR1 is SGHTA and CDR2 FQGNSA. CDR3 loop: CASSPGTHSYNEQFF. In DNA form, the CDR3 reads TGTGCCAGCAGCCCAGGGACACACTCGTACAATGAGCAGTTCTTC.

The rearrangement uses TRBV3-1 (or the pseudogene TRBV3-2) and TRBJ1-1, with 7 bases that match TRBD1. Trimming cost V 7 bases and J 4 bases; bases outside gene matches: 6. Germline V gene data show CDR1 as LGHDT and CDR2 as YNNKEL (reference sequence). The CDR3 has 13 residues. CDR3 in DNA: TGTGCCAGCACCCAGGCAGGGGGCACTGAAGCTTTCTTT. Residues: CASTQAGGTEAFF.

This sequence joins TRBV18 and TRBJ2-7, with a weak D call TRBD2 (5 bases). The CDR3 is made up of 13 amino acids. The ends were cut back, 3 bases at V and 3 bases at J, with 9 bases in the middle. Germline assignment: CDR1 KGHSH and CDR2 LQKENI. In DNA, the CDR3 is TGTGCCAGCTCACCGGACTCTCTCTACGAGCAGTACTTC. Translating gives CASSPDSLYEQYF. The whole variable domain, remainder taken from reference TRBV18 and TRBJ2-7, is NAGVMQNPRHLVRRRGQEARLRCSPMKGHSHVYWYRQLPEEGLKFMVYLQKENIIDESGMPKERFSAEFPKEGPSILRIQQVVRGDSAAYFCASSPDSLYEQYFGPGTRLTVT.

This chain uses TRBV27 with TRBJ1-2; 11 bases agree with TRBD1. Germline V gives CDR1 MNHEY, CDR2 SMNVEV (reference sequence). The CDR3 contains 16 residues. V trimming: 4 bases; J trimming: 7 bases; junction bases outside the gene matches: 11. CDR3 coding DNA: TGTGCCAGCAGTTCAGGGACAGGGGGGACGAGGAGTGGCTACACCTTC. It translates to CASSSGTGGTRSGYTF.

J is TRBJ2-5 and V is TRBV24-1, with 7 bases identical to TRBD1. V gave up 4 bases and J gave up 1 base; unmatched junction bases: 5. The CDR3 sequence is 15 residues long. Germline V lookup: CDR1 KGHDR, CDR2 SFDVKD. CDR3 protein: CATSETDRVQETQYF. The CDR3 nucleotides read TGTGCCACCAGTGAGACCGACAGGGTCCAAGAGACCCAGTACTTC.

A note on this clone: Other DNA sequences in the sample encode the same CDR3. The gene calls are TRBV27 and TRBJ2-7, with 9 nucleotides matching TRBD1. Germline V gene sequence: CDR1 MNHEY, CDR2 SMNVEV (reference sequence). CDR3 length equals 14 residues. Losses at the gene ends were 2 bases for V and 2 bases for J; bases not matched to a gene: 1. The CDR3 sequence: CASSLRQGAYEQYF. The CDR3 bases are TGTGCCAGCAGTTTAAGACAGGGGGCCTACGAGCAGTACTTC.

V gene TRBV29-1 combines with J gene TRBJ2-1, with D tentatively TRBD1 (7 bases). Trimming left V 3 bases short and J 1 base short, with 10 bases between. The CDR3 is 14 amino acids. Germline loops: CDR1 SQVTM, CDR2 ANQGSEA. The DNA for the CDR3 is TGCAGCGTTGATCAGGGGGGTTCCTACAATGAGCAGTTCTTC. Translation: CSVDQGGSYNEQFF.

The chain uses TRBV28 and TRBJ2-3, with TRBD1 as a possible D gene (6 bases). With 2 bases removed from V and 0 bases from J, the gap between germline ends came to 18 bases. The germline V gene has CDR1 MDHEN and CDR2 SYDVKM. The CDR3 sequence is 18 residues long. In DNA, the CDR3 is TGTGCCAGCAGTTTAATGACGGACAGCTATACTAGCACAGATACGCAGTATTTT. It specifies CASSLMTDSYTSTDTQYF.

This clone appeared a single time. The V call is TRBV19, the J call TRBJ2-7, with D tentatively TRBD1 or TRBD2 (5 bases each). Trimming removed 6 bases from V and 2 bases from J, with 14 bases in between. The CDR3 length is 14 residues. The germline V gene encodes CDR1 LNHDA and CDR2 SQIVND (reference sequence). This chain's CDR3 is CASSRRDLTYEQYF. The CDR3 region has the DNA TGTGCCAGTAGCCGCCGGGACCTAACCTACGAGCAGTACTTC. Supplemented by reference TRBV19 and TRBJ2-7, the full variable domain reads DGGITQSPKYLFRKEGQNVTLSCEQNLNHDAMYWYRQDPGQGLRLIYYSQIVNDFQKGDIAEGYSVSREKKESFPLTVTSAQKNPTAFYLCASSRRDLTYEQYFGPGTRLTVT.

This clone showed up just a few times. The chain uses TRBV13 and TRBJ2-1; 10 bases match TRBD1. There are 17 residues in the CDR3. After removal of 4 bases from V and 9 bases from J, the junction contained 15 bases not matched to a gene. The germline gives CDR1 PRHDT, CDR2 FYEKMQ (reference sequence). In DNA form, the CDR3 reads TGTGCCAGCAGCTCTGACCCTCCGGACAGGGGGGGAAGTGAGCAGTTCTTC. It encodes CASSSDPPDRGGSEQFF.

The chain links TRBV30 to TRBJ2-3; a weak D match, TRBD1 (5 bases). Trimming removed 3 bases from V and 3 bases from J, with 19 bases in between. Germline V gene data show CDR1 as GTSNPN and CDR2 as SVGIG (reference sequence). The CDR3 covers 16 residues. The CDR3 spells CAWRGKAGLKTDTQYF. The CDR3 DNA reads TGTGCCTGGAGGGGGAAAGCAGGGTTGAAGACAGATACGCAGTATTTT.

The chain links TRBV14 to TRBJ2-1; TRBD2 agrees at 7 bases. CDR3 size: 15 residues. J gave up 4 bases and V 1 base, and 4 bases lay outside the gene matches. Germline values: CDR1 SGHDN, CDR2 FVKESK. The DNA of the CDR3 is TGTGCCAGCAGCCAAGTTCCTAGCGGTTACAATGAGCAGTTCTTC. It codes for CASSQVPSGYNEQFF.

This chain links TRBV11-3 with TRBJ2-7; 8 bases agree with TRBD1. The CDR3 totals 16 residues. Trimming took 5 bases from V and 8 from J; bases not matched to a gene: 17. Germline-derived CDR1 and CDR2 are SGHNT and YENEEA. CDR3 residues: CASSPEAQTGGTKQYF. The CDR3 coding sequence is TGTGCCAGCAGCCCCGAAGCGCAAACAGGGGGGACCAAGCAGTACTTC.

The CDR3 nucleotides read TGTGCCACCAGCAGAGATCTCGGAGGGACCTCCTACAATGAGCAGTTCTTC. Its protein is CATSRDLGGTSYNEQFF. This chain joins TRBV15 and TRBJ2-1; perhaps TRBD2 as D (6 bases). The V end was cut by 0 bases, the J end by 0 bases, with 12 bases between. The CDR3 is 17 residues long. The germline gives CDR1 LNHNV, CDR2 YYDKDF (reference sequence).

As concerns this clone: The same CDR3 also results from other DNA sequences found in this sample. The chain employs TRBV9 and TRBJ2-5; no firm D call. The CDR3 spans 15 residues. Trimming pared 0 bases from V and 0 bases from J, leaving 9 bases between. Germline V CDR1 and CDR2: SGDLS, YYNGEE. CDR3 sequence (DNA): TGTGCCAGCAGCGTAGCCAGCGCCTACCAAGAGACCCAGTACTTC. This codes for CASSVASAYQETQYF.

The chain links TRBV9 to TRBJ1-6; D might be TRBD1 (5 bases). The CDR3 contains 14 residues. Germline lookup yields CDR1 SGDLS and CDR2 YYNGEE. Trimming left V 0 bases short and J 8 bases short, with 9 bases between. The CDR3 here is CASSVVGGDSPLHF. DNA for the CDR3: TGTGCCAGCAGCGTAGTGGGGGGTGATTCACCCCTCCACTTT.

CDR3 DNA: TGTGCCAGCAGCTTAGGGCTGGACAGCTCCTACAATGAGCAGTTCTTC. This gives the protein CASSLGLDSSYNEQFF. The chain has TRBV11-3 and TRBJ2-1; possibly TRBD1 for D (6 bases). The ends were cut back, 1 base at V and 0 bases at J, with 10 bases in the middle. Germline CDR1 is SGHNT and CDR2 is YENEEA. The length of the CDR3 is 16 residues.

This chain joins TRBV5-1 and TRBJ2-5; TRBD2 agrees at 8 bases. V trimming: 6 bases; J trimming: 5 bases; junction bases outside the gene matches: 6. CDR1 and CDR2 from the germline V gene are SGHRS and YFSETQ. There are 13 residues in the CDR3. CDR3 sequence: CASTTGGGETQYF. As DNA, the CDR3 is TGCGCCAGCACCACCGGGGGGGGCGAGACCCAGTACTTC.

The chain combines TRBV21-1 with TRBJ2-7. TRBV21-1 has pseudogene status. This CDR3 spans 14 amino acids. The CDR3 spells CASSPPGPLYEQYF. CDR3 nucleotide sequence: TGTGCCAGCAGCCCGCCGGGACCGCTCTACGAGCAGTACTTC.